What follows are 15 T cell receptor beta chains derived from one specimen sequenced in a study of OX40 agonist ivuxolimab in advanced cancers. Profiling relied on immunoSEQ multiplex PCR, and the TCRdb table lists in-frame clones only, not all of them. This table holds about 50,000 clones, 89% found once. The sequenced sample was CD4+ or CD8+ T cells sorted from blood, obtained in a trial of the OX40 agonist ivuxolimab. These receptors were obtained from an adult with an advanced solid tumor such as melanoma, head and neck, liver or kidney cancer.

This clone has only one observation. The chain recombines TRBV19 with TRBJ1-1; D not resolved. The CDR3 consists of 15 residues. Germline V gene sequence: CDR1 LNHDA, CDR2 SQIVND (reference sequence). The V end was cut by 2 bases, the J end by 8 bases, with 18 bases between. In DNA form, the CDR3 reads TGTGCCAGTAGTATATCTCTCGACCCAGGTTCGGAAGCTTTCTTT. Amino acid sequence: CASSISLDPGSEAFF.

The CDR3 DNA reads as TGTGCCAGCAGTGAAGACGGATATAGCACAGATACGCAGTATTTT. This codes for CASSEDGYSTDTQYF. This chain uses TRBV6-4 with TRBJ2-3; no reliable D call. Germline assignment: CDR1 MRHNA and CDR2 SNTAGT. This CDR3 comprises 15 residues. Trimming removed 3 bases from V and 0 bases from J, with 10 bases in between.

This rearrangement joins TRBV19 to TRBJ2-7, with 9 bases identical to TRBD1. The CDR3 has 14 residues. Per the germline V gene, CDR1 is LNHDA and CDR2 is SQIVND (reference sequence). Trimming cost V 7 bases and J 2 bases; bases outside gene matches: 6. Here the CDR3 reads CASTGQGSPYEQYF. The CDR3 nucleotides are TGTGCCAGTACTGGACAGGGGTCCCCCTACGAGCAGTACTTC.

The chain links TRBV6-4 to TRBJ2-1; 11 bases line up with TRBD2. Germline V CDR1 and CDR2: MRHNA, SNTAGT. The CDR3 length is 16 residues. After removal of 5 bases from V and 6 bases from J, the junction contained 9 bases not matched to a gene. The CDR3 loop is CASSPTIAGGPNEQFF. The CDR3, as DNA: TGTGCCAGCAGTCCTACTATAGCGGGAGGGCCCAATGAGCAGTTCTTC.

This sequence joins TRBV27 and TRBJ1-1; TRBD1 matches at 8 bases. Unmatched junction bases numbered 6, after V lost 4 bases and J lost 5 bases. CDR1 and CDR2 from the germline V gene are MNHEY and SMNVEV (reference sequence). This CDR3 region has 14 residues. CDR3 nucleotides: TGTGCCAGCAGTTCCTTACAGGGGGGGACTGAAGCTTTCTTT. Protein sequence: CASSSLQGGTEAFF.

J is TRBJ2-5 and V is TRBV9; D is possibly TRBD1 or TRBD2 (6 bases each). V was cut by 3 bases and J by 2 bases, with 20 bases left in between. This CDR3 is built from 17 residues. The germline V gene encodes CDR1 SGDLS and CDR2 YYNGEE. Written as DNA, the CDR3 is TGTGCCAGCAGCGACGTAAGGAGGGGGGAACTACAAGAGACCCAGTACTTC. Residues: CASSDVRRGELQETQYF.

The CDR3 DNA reads as TGTGCCAGCAGCTTAGGGGCCACTAGCCACTACGAGCAGTACGTC. Its translation: CASSLGATSHYEQYV. The rearrangement joins TRBV11-2 to TRBJ2-7, with D possibly TRBD2 on 6 matching bases. Germline lookup yields CDR1 SGHAT and CDR2 FQNNGV. V lost 1 base and J lost 3, with 13 bases in between. The CDR3 runs to 15 residues.

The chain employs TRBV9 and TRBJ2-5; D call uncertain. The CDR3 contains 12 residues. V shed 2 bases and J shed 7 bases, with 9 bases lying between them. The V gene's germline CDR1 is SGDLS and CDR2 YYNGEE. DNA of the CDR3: TGTGCCAGCAGCGTCCCCGGTGGGACCCAGTACTTC. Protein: CASSVPGGTQYF.

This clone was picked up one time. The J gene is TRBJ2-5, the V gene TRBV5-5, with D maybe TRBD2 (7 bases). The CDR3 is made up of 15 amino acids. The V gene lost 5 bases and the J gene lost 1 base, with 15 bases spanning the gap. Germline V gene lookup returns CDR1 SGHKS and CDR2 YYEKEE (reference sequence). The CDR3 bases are TGTGCCAGCAGTCTTGGCGGGGGCAGCCAAGAGACCCAGTACTTC. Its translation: CASSLGGGSQETQYF.

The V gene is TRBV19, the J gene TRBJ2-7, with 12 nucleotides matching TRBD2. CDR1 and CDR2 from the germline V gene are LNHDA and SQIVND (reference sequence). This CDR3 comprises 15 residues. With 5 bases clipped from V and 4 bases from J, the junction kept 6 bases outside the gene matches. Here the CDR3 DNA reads TGTGCCAGTAGTGCGGGACTAGCGGGCTCTTACGAGCAGTACTTC. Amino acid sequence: CASSAGLAGSYEQYF.

For the CDR3, the DNA is TGTGCCAGCAGCTTGGGTAGCGGGAGGTCGAATGAGCAGTTCTTC. It codes for CASSLGSGRSNEQFF. V usage is TRBV5-6 and J usage is TRBJ2-1; 10 bases match TRBD2. The germline V gene has CDR1 SGHDT and CDR2 YYEEEE. V lost 0 bases to trimming and J lost 7 bases; unmatched junction nucleotides: 4. This CDR3 comprises 15 residues.

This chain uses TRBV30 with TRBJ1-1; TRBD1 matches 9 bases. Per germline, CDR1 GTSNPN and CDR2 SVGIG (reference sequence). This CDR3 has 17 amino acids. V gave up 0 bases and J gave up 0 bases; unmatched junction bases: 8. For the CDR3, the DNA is TGTGCCTGGAGTGTACGAGGACAGGGGCTAATGAACACTGAAGCTTTCTTT. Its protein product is CAWSVRGQGLMNTEAFF. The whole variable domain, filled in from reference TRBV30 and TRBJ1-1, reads SQTIHQWPATLVQPVGSPLSLECTVEGTSNPNLYWYRQAAGRGLQLLFYSVGIGQISSEVPQNLSASRPQDRQFILSSKKLLLSDSGFYLCAWSVRGQGLMNTEAFFGQGTRLTVV.

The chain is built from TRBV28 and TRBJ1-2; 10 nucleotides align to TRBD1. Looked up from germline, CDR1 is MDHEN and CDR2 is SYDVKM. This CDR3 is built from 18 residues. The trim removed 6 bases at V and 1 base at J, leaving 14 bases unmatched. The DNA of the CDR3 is TGTGCCAGCAGCCGAGGCCTGGACAGGGGGATTTTTAACTATGGCTACACCTTC. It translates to CASSRGLDRGIFNYGYTF.

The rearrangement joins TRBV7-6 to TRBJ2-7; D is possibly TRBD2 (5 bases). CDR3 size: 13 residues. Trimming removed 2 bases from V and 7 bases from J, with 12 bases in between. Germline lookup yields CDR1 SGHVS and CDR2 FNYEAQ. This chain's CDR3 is CASSLQVALEQYF. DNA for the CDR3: TGTGCCAGCAGCTTACAGGTAGCGCTAGAGCAGTACTTC.

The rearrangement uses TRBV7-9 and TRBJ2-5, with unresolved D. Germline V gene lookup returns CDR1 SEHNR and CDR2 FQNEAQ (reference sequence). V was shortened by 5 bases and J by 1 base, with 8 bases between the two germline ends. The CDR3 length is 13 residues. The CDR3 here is CASSPRSQETQYF. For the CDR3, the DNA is TGTGCCAGCAGCCCCCGTTCCCAAGAGACCCAGTACTTC.